This entry concerns a single TCR beta chain. These data are taken from a study of control samples from healthy donors and cancer patients. The V end was cut by 5 bases, the J end by 2 bases, with 16 bases between. This CDR3 has 15 amino acids. Germline loops: CDR1 SGHAT, CDR2 FQNNGV. Produced via immunoSEQ multiplex PCR; TCRdb's table is partial and in-frame only. Of about 150,000 clones in the sample, 93% were seen once. The sample consisted of blood. The chain uses TRBV11-2 and TRBJ2-7, with unresolved D. This TCR was sampled from a man aged 18 to 29 in good health. CDR3 protein: CASSVGNGLTYEQYF. The CDR3 DNA reads TGTGCCAGCAGCGTTGGTAATGGCCTTACCTACGAGCAGTACTTC.